Here is one TCR beta chain with its context. These data originate in a study of immune evolution from preneoplasia to lung adenocarcinoma. Profiling relied on immunoSEQ multiplex PCR, and the TCRdb table lists in-frame clones only, not all of them. This repertoire shows approximately 11,000 clones, roughly four fifths found once; its top ten account for approximately 3.5%. The V gene lost 1 base and the J gene lost 4 bases, with 5 bases spanning the gap. Per the germline V gene, CDR1 is MGHRA and CDR2 is YSYEKL. The CDR3 length is 14 residues. H&E slides confirmed each diagnosis, reviewed by two pathologists independently.

The receptor was isolated from a person aged 65 to 85 with lung adenocarcinoma. The gene calls are TRBV4-1 and TRBJ1-6; D not resolved. Source material: FFPE minimally invasive lung adenocarcinoma tissue. For the CDR3, the DNA is TGCGCCAGCAGCCAAGGGGGTTATAATTCACCCCTCCACTTT. Amino acid sequence: CASSQGGYNSPLHF.